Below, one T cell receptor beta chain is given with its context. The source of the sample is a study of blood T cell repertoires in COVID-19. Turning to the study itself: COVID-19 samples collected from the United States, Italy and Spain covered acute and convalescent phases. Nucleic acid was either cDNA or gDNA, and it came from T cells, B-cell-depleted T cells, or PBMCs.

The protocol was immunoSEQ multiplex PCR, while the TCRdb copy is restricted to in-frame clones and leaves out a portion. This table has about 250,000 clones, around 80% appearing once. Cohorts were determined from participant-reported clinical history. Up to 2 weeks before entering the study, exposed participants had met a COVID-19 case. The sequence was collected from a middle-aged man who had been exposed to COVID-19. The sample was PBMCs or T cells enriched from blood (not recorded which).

DNA for the CDR3: TGCGCCAGCAGCTTGGACGGGAGCAGTTACGAGCAGTACTTC. Its translation: CASSLDGSSYEQYF. The rearrangement links TRBV5-1 to TRBJ2-7; tentative D call: TRBD2 (6 bases). The germline CDR1 and CDR2 sequences are SGHRS and YFSETQ. This CDR3 spans 14 amino acids. The V and J ends lost 0 bases and 4 bases respectively, with 11 bases between them.